This T cell receptor (beta chain) was sequenced during a study of blood T cell repertoires in COVID-19 (dated by TCRdb to the early 2020s). About the investigation overall: The collaborator samples originated in the United States, Italy and Spain and spanned the acute and convalescent phases of COVID-19. Deeply sampled blood TCRbeta repertoires from subjects exposed to, actively infected with, or recovered from COVID-19 were included in the dataset. Where available, HLA class I and class II types were taken from metadata supplied by the sample provider and were not determined by assay-based typing. Samples came from the ongoing ImmuneRACE study (first 160 participants) plus 1,254 subjects from 6 global collaborators. The repertoires were released in a freely available public database meant as a resource for research on the immune response to SARS-CoV-2. The sample metadata nearly always contained a de-identified subject ID, COVID-19 status, age in years and sex. The prospective study material was composed of cDNA or gDNA derived from T cells, B-cell-depleted T cells, or PBMCs. What the work shows at the level of the full study, not this receptor alone: How much clinical and demographic metadata was included differed by source and by participant, and the metadata was provided uncurated.

TCRbeta CDR3 regions were amplified from genomic DNA by means of the immunoSEQ Assay, a bias-controlled multiplex PCR. In the paper's pipeline: Within the assay, amplification of reference gene primers was used to estimate how many nucleated cells each sample contained. To quantify the absolute abundance of each unique TCRbeta CDR3 rearrangement, sequence reads were collapsed and filtered. For each sample, productive Simpson clonality was calculated as the square root of Simpson's diversity index over productive rearrangements. As stored in TCRdb, this immuneACCESS dataset retains in-frame rearrangements with V and J assigned. A fraction of the clones does not appear; measured against another copy, unresolved V genes explain less than half of the discrepancy, and the remainder lacks a known reason. That table is the source of V, J and clone size, and D and trimming were worked out from the DNA. This sample gives some 110,000 clones in total; about 79% of them show up just once. 3.5% to 5.5% of the sample is taken by the ten largest.

Collaborating institutions collected whole blood in K2EDTA tubes following their own protocols. For TCRbeta analysis, collaborators shipped samples in one of three forms: frozen whole blood, isolated PBMCs, or DNA extracted from either of those sample types. In its sample, this clone was seen once. Its antigen specificity is not known. Per-base qualities were not stored, and no clone one base away is much larger. The sample taken for sequencing was peripheral blood. This clonotype was obtained from a woman aged 70 to 79 with acute or convalescent COVID-19.

This receptor carries the CDR3 CASSPPQGMGSTEAFF. The DNA sequence follows: TGTGCCAGCTCACCACCTCAGGGAATGGGGTCCACTGAAGCTTTCTTT. This chain joins TRBV18 to TRBJ1-1, with TRBD1 as a weak D call on 5 bases. From the cysteine through the phenylalanine, the CDR3 covers 16 amino acids. The CDR3 DNA has 48 bases and is translated from base 1. CDR1 and CDR2 are read off the germline V gene as KGHSH and LQKENI. The junction carries 15 bases between V and J, which are trimmed by 0 bases and 4 bases respectively.